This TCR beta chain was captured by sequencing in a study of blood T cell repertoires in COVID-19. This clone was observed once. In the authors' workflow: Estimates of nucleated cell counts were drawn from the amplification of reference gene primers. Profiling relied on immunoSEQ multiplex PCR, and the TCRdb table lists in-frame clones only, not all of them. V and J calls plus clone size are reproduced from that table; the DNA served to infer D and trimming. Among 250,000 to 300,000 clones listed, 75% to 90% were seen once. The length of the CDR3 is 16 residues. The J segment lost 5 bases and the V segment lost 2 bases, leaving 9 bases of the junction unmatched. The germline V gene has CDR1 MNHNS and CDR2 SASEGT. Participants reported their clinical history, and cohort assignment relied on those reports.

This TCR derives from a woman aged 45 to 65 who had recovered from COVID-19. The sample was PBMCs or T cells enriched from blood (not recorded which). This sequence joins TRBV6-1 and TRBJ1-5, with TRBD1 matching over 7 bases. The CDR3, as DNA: TGTGCCAGCAGTGAACTCGACAGGGTGTCGGATCAGCCCCAGCATTTT. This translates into CASSELDRVSDQPQHF.